This TCR beta chain was recorded in a study of CD8+CD57+ T cells in acquired aplastic anemia (dated by TCRdb to 2016 to 2019). In terms of the full investigation: A mean of approximately 3 ug of DNA, ranging from roughly 0.17 to 30 ug, was extracted from sorted CD4+ and CD8+ cells. Results the study describes overall, beyond this receptor: Between patients and healthy controls, no significant difference in CD8+ Simpson's diversity was found (P=0.060). Twenty-nine CD8+ CDR3 sequences were found in both patients and controls but appeared to be highly expressed in patients and within the immunodominant clones of the patients.

Genomic DNA served as template for TCR beta VDJ combination and CDR3 sequence profiling. An Illumina HiSeq 2000 was the platform used for TCR repertoire sequencing. In the paper's pipeline: Repertoire assessment relied on Simpson's diversity index, CDR3 size and DJ length profiles, and TRBV/TRBJ rearrangement plots. Whichever DNA sequence was most abundant in the deep sequencing data was defined as the immunodominant clone. CDR3 amino acid sequences were checked for sharing across subjects and were also compared against the VDJdb database and published repertoires. TCRdb took the public reads, trimmed them with fastp at Q25, ran MiXCR for clone calling and kept in-frame beta chains. All rows with the same CDR3 protein become a single entry with the most common DNA and genes. The V and J calls shown here were made by TCRdb, not taken from the authors' results. This sample comprises 200,000 or so distinct CDR3 sequences, over 60% of them detected only once. Jointly, the top ten make up roughly 50% of the sample.

Worth noting for this clonotype: Its antigen target is currently unknown. The record has no base qualities; no much larger clone is one base away.

TCR repertoires of sorted CD4+ and CD8+ blood T cells from severe aplastic anemia patients and healthy subjects were deep-sequenced in the study. Ficoll-Paque density gradient centrifugation was used to isolate peripheral blood mononuclear cells. Before DNA was extracted, CD4+ and CD8+ T cells were sorted using either FACS or magnetic beads. V was cut back by 7 bases and J by 3 bases, leaving a gap of 18 bases between them. The CDR3 runs 15 residues from the cysteine to the phenylalanine. Only the CDR3 DNA stays, 45 bases, in frame from base 1. From a lookup of the germline V gene (reference sequence), CDR1 and CDR2 are LNHDA and SQIVND.

The sequence links TRBV19 to TRBJ1-2; the D gene cannot be named for sure. This TCR came from a human donor with severe aplastic anemia or a healthy control (not recorded which). The sample consisted of sorted CD4+, CD8+, or CD8+CD57+ T cells (not recorded which) from PBMCs. The nucleotide sequence is TGTGCCAGTATAGGGTCACAGCCGTTTGACTATGGCTACACCTTC. The translation is CASIGSQPFDYGYTF.